Below, 32 T cell receptor beta chains from the same sample are listed, as sequenced in a study of blood T cells in healthy people across ages. The second PCR ran roughly 7 to 12 cycles with a sample-barcoded 5' primer and J-beta primers. One entry per CDR3 protein results from TCRdb running MiXCR on the 5' RACE reads. This table holds under 2 million distinct CDR3 sequences, about 35% found once. The sample taken for sequencing was blood. The receptors shown here come from a woman younger than 45 in good health.

This clonotype was counted a few times. The gene calls are TRBV25-1 and TRBJ1-1, with 7 positions matching TRBD1. With V trimmed by 3 bases and J by 2 bases, 6 bases remained unmatched. Germline V gene lookup returns CDR1 MGHDK and CDR2 SYGVNS. The CDR3 consists of 15 residues. The CDR3 bases are TGTGCCAGCAGTGACCCTGCAGGGGGAAACACTGAAGCTTTCTTT. Translating it yields CASSDPAGGNTEAFF.

This clonotype was detected a few times. The chain has TRBV7-9 and TRBJ2-1; D possibly corresponds to TRBD1 (6 bases). The CDR3 totals 14 residues. With 1 base removed from V and 6 bases from J, the gap between germline ends came to 10 bases. Germline V lookup: CDR1 SEHNR, CDR2 FQNEAQ (reference sequence). CDR3 nucleotide sequence: TGTGCCAGCAGCTTAGGGGGGCTTACCAATGAGCAGTTCTTC. It specifies CASSLGGLTNEQFF. Filled out from reference TRBV7-9 and TRBJ2-1, the complete variable domain reads DTGVSQNPRHKITKRGQNVTFRCDPISEHNRLYWYRQTLGQGPEFLTYFQNEAQLEKSRLLSDRFSAERPKGSFSTLEIQRTEQGDSAMYLCASSLGGLTNEQFFGPGTRLTVL.

V gene TRBV20-1 combines with J gene TRBJ2-7; 11 nucleotides agree with TRBD2. The CDR3 covers 15 residues. Looked up from germline, CDR1 is DFQATT and CDR2 is SNEGSKA (reference sequence). Unmatched junction bases numbered 4, after V lost 1 base and J lost 2 bases. The CDR3 sequence is CSARGSGRATYEQYF. The CDR3 region has the DNA TGCAGTGCTAGAGGTAGCGGGAGGGCCACCTACGAGCAGTACTTC.

The table lists this clonotype with many counts. The V gene is TRBV20-1, the J gene TRBJ1-2; maybe TRBD1 (5 bases). The CDR3 runs to 13 residues. In germline, CDR1 is DFQATT, CDR2 SNEGSKA (reference sequence). Trimming cost V 5 bases and J 1 base, with 11 bases left between them. In DNA, the CDR3 is TGCAGTGCTGGGGCAGGCCATAACTATGGCTACACCTTC. It is translated as CSAGAGHNYGYTF.

The CDR3 DNA reads TGTGCCAGCAGCCCTCCCACCACTAGCGGGGACTACGAGCAGTACTTC. Protein: CASSPPTTSGDYEQYF. The gene calls are TRBV12-3 or TRBV12-4 and TRBJ2-7, with 10 bases that match TRBD2. Trimming took 6 bases from V and 3 from J; bases not matched to a gene: 11. The CDR3 runs to 16 residues.

This clonotype was seen more than once but under ten times. One end of the junction does not line up with germline, which may come from a read error. V gene TRBV28 combines with J gene TRBJ1-2, with D hard to call. This CDR3 comprises 13 residues. Germline V lookup: CDR1 MDHEN, CDR2 SYDVKM. The CDR3 loop reads CASSPPEGYGYTF. DNA of the CDR3: TGCGCCAGCAGCCCCCCCGAGGGCTATGGCTACACCTTC.

The chain combines TRBV7-2 with TRBJ1-1, with TRBD1 identical over 7 bases. With V trimmed by 9 bases and J by 6 bases, 10 bases remained unmatched. The germline CDR1 and CDR2 sequences are SGHTA and FQGNSA. CDR3 length: 13 residues. The CDR3 loop reads CASDWTGNAEAFF. The CDR3 DNA is TGTGCCAGTGATTGGACAGGAAACGCTGAAGCTTTCTTT. Based on the CDR3 plus reference TRBV7-2 and TRBJ1-1, the full variable domain is GAGVSQSPSNKVTEKGKDVELRCDPISGHTALYWYRQSLGQGLEFLIYFQGNSAPDKSGLPSDRFSAERTGGSVSTLTIQRTQQEDSAVYLCASDWTGNAEAFFGQGTRLTVV.

V is TRBV3-1 and J is TRBJ2-4; D is possibly TRBD1 (6 bases). Germline V gene data show CDR1 as LGHDT and CDR2 as YNNKEL (reference sequence). The CDR3 length is 14 residues. V lost 3 bases and J 2 bases, leaving 8 bases between the germline ends. CDR3 protein: CASSQGATKNIQYF. DNA of the CDR3: TGTGCCAGCAGCCAGGGGGCCACCAAAAACATTCAGTACTTC. Filled out from reference TRBV3-1 and TRBJ2-4, the complete variable domain reads DTAVSQTPKYLVTQMGNDKSIKCEQNLGHDTMYWYKQDSKKFLKIMFSYNNKELIINETVPNRFSPKSPDKAHLNLHINSLELGDSAVYFCASSQGATKNIQYFGAGTRLSVL.

Ten or more counts support this clonotype. This chain connects TRBV29-1 to TRBJ2-1; maybe TRBD2 (6 bases). CDR3 length: 13 residues. Trimming pared 5 bases from V and 6 bases from J, leaving 14 bases between. Looked up from germline, CDR1 is SQVTM and CDR2 is ANQGSEA. In nucleotides, the CDR3 is TGCAGCGTTCCCGGGACTTCGTTCAATGAGCAGTTCTTC. It encodes CSVPGTSFNEQFF.

The rearrangement joins TRBV2 to TRBJ1-6, with TRBD1 as a possible D gene (5 bases). CDR1 is SNHLY and CDR2 is FYNNEI in the germline V gene. This CDR3 has 17 amino acids. The V gene lost 8 bases and the J gene lost 0 bases, with 17 bases spanning the gap. The CDR3 loop is CASVPGPPGSYNSPLHF. In DNA form, the CDR3 reads TGTGCCAGCGTACCGGGACCTCCTGGCTCCTATAATTCACCCCTCCACTTT.

This chain links TRBV6-1 with TRBJ1-1, with D perhaps matching TRBD1 (6 bases). Germline assignment: CDR1 MNHNS and CDR2 SASEGT. This CDR3 spans 13 amino acids. V was cut by 8 bases and J by 1 base, with 11 bases left in between. CDR3 nucleotide sequence: TGTGCCAGCCGGACAGCCTCGAACACTGAAGCTTTCTTT. Its protein product is CASRTASNTEAFF.

The chain uses TRBV5-1 and TRBJ2-7; tentatively, D is TRBD1 (5 bases). With 2 bases removed from V and 10 bases from J, the gap between germline ends came to 22 bases. The length of the CDR3 is 15 residues. Germline V gene data show CDR1 as SGHRS and CDR2 as YFSETQ. In DNA, the CDR3 is TGCGCCAGCAGCTTCTCTCAGGGCAAGGAAGACACCCAGTACTTC. It is translated as CASSFSQGKEDTQYF.

This clonotype was observed a handful of times. The gene calls are TRBV20-1 and TRBJ2-1, with D unclear. CDR3 length: 13 residues. Germline-derived CDR1 and CDR2 are DFQATT and SNEGSKA (reference sequence). V was shortened by 3 bases and J by 10 bases, with 16 bases between the two germline ends. The CDR3 region has the DNA TGCAGTGCTAGTCATCCGGGTACCTCCGAGCAGTTCTTC. As protein: CSASHPGTSEQFF.

On this clonotype: Mismatch with germline at one junction end may stem from a read error. The chain carries TRBV27 and TRBJ2-5; 9 bases line up with TRBD1. Germline V gene data show CDR1 as MNHEY and CDR2 as SMNVEV (reference sequence). CDR3 length: 16 residues. CDR3 nucleotides: TGTGCCAGCAGTTTGTTCCCGGGACAGGGTCAAGAGGCCCAGTACTTC. It specifies CASSLFPGQGQEAQYF.

The genes are TRBV20-1 and TRBJ2-5, with 10 bases lining up with TRBD1. The DNA end favors TRBJ2-7, so the J call may be wrong. CDR1 DFQATT and CDR2 SNEGSKA come from the germline V gene (reference sequence). The length of the CDR3 is 13 residues. CDR3 in amino acids: CSASETGGAEQYF. The CDR3 DNA follows: TGCAGTGCTAGCGAGACAGGGGGCGCCGAGCAGTACTTC.

The rearrangement links TRBV7-2 to TRBJ2-1, with TRBD1 identical over 9 bases. The CDR3 is made up of 16 amino acids. The V gene end was trimmed by 5 bases and the J gene end by 3 bases; junction bases not matched to a gene: 8. Per germline, CDR1 SGHTA and CDR2 FQGNSA. The CDR3 region is CASSKIGTGNYNEQFF. The CDR3 bases are TGTGCCAGCAGCAAAATTGGGACAGGGAACTACAATGAGCAGTTCTTC.

The rearrangement links TRBV30 to TRBJ1-1, with D perhaps matching TRBD1 (6 bases). V was cut by 5 bases and J by 11 bases, with 18 bases left in between. This CDR3 region has 12 residues. From germline, CDR1 is GTSNPN and CDR2 SVGIG (reference sequence). The CDR3 reads CAWSTDSPWAFF. CDR3 sequence (DNA): TGTGCCTGGTCTACGGACAGCCCCTGGGCTTTCTTT.

The chain links TRBV20-1 to TRBJ1-2; 8 bases are a match to TRBD1. The ends lost 3 bases at V and 7 bases at J; junction bases unmatched: 10. Germline V gene data show CDR1 as DFQATT and CDR2 as SNEGSKA (reference sequence). The CDR3 extends over 14 amino acids. The CDR3 protein is CSASPDRDSVGYTF. CDR3 DNA: TGCAGTGCTAGCCCGGACAGGGATTCGGTTGGCTACACCTTC.

The genes are TRBV20-1 and TRBJ1-1; TRBD1 is a possible D gene (6 bases). The V end lost 3 bases, the J end lost 6 bases, and 14 bases lay between the germline ends. Germline CDR1 DFQATT, CDR2 SNEGSKA (reference sequence). The CDR3 contains 13 residues. CDR3 sequence reads: CSARSRTASEAFF. DNA for the CDR3: TGCAGTGCTAGGTCTCGGACAGCATCTGAAGCTTTCTTT.

This sequence joins TRBV4-1 and TRBJ2-7; no firm D call. The CDR3 covers 14 residues. Trimming took off 0 bases at V and 3 bases at J, with 9 bases between the two ends. CDR1 is MGHRA, CDR2 YSYEKL, per germline. In DNA, the CDR3 is TGCGCCAGCAGCCAAGAGGGCATTGGCTACGAGCAGTACTTC. Translation gives CASSQEGIGYEQYF.

This clonotype showed up many times. The gene calls are TRBV12-3 or TRBV12-4 and TRBJ2-3; tentatively, D is TRBD2 (6 bases). CDR3 length equals 15 residues. Trimming shortened V by 5 bases and J by 0 bases, and 12 bases separated the two germline ends. In DNA form, the CDR3 reads TGTGCCAGCAGTCTGAGGACTAAAAGCACAGATACGCAGTATTTT. Amino acid sequence: CASSLRTKSTDTQYF.

J is TRBJ2-3 and V is TRBV7-3; D may be TRBD1 or TRBD2 (5 bases each). CDR1 and CDR2 from the germline V gene are SGHTA and FQGTGA. Trimming cost V 6 bases and J 6 bases, with 13 bases left between them. The CDR3 length is 13 residues. The CDR3 DNA is TGTGCCAGCAGTCCGGGACGGCCGGATACGCAGTATTTT. It translates to CASSPGRPDTQYF.

This clonotype was seen more than once but under ten times. This chain joins TRBV28 and TRBJ2-7; D is unclear. Trimming cost V 2 bases and J 1 base, with 12 bases left between them. CDR1 is MDHEN, CDR2 SYDVKM, per germline. The CDR3 is 15 amino acids. The CDR3 region has the DNA TGTGCCAGCAGTTTAGGGAAGGGTCAGTCCTACGAGCAGTACTTC. This encodes CASSLGKGQSYEQYF. Full variable domain (remainder filled in from reference TRBV28 and TRBJ2-7): DVKVTQSSRYLVKRTGEKVFLECVQDMDHENMFWYRQDPGLGLRLIYFSYDVKMKEKGDIPEGYSVSREKKERFSLILESASTNQTSMYLCASSLGKGQSYEQYFGPGTRLTVT.

The CDR3 nucleotides are TGTGCCAGCAGTCTCGAGTATAGCGGGAGCTCCTACAATGAGCAGTTCTTC. This encodes CASSLEYSGSSYNEQFF. The rearrangement joins TRBV27 to TRBJ2-1; 9 bases agree with TRBD2. The V gene end was trimmed by 5 bases and the J gene end by 0 bases; junction bases not matched to a gene: 8. This CDR3 contains 17 residues. The V gene's germline CDR1 is MNHEY and CDR2 SMNVEV (reference sequence).

The chain combines TRBV20-1 with TRBJ2-1; possible D gene TRBD2, 5 bases. Germline assignment: CDR1 DFQATT and CDR2 SNEGSKA (reference sequence). The V gene lost 3 bases and the J gene lost 1 base, with 13 bases spanning the gap. There are 15 residues in the CDR3. DNA for the CDR3: TGCAGTGCTAGTAAGGCGGGTCGATCCTACAATGAGCAGTTCTTC. As protein: CSASKAGRSYNEQFF.

The table lists this clonotype with a few counts. The rearrangement links TRBV10-3 to TRBJ2-1; 10 bases match TRBD2. The ends lost 5 bases at V and 2 bases at J; junction bases unmatched: 3. The length of the CDR3 is 15 residues. Germline V CDR1 and CDR2: ENHRY, SYGVKD. Here the CDR3 reads CAISPSGGPYNEQFF. Here the CDR3 DNA reads TGTGCCATCAGTCCTAGCGGGGGACCCTACAATGAGCAGTTCTTC.

This clonotype was observed a few times. The rearrangement links TRBV28 to TRBJ2-3; D is perhaps TRBD2 (5 bases). Trimming cost V 6 bases and J 5 bases, with 12 bases left between them. Germline loops: CDR1 MDHEN, CDR2 SYDVKM. The CDR3 covers 13 residues. CDR3 residues: CASRRLGGDTQYF. CDR3 nucleotides: TGTGCCAGCAGGAGGCTAGGAGGAGATACGCAGTATTTT.

This clonotype was counted only a few times. This chain links TRBV27 with TRBJ2-3, with a tentative D call TRBD2 (6 bases). This CDR3 region has 15 residues. Trimming removed 5 bases from V and 0 bases from J, with 12 bases in between. Germline CDR1 MNHEY, CDR2 SMNVEV (reference sequence). The CDR3: CASSPTSASTDTQYF. DNA of the CDR3: TGTGCCAGCAGTCCGACTAGTGCTAGCACAGATACGCAGTATTTT.

This clonotype was detected a few times. The J gene is TRBJ2-6, the V gene TRBV10-3, with D perhaps TRBD1 (5 bases). Germline V gene sequence: CDR1 ENHRY, CDR2 SYGVKD. The V end was cut by 5 bases, the J end by 0 bases, with 5 bases between. The CDR3 sequence is 14 residues long. CDR3 nucleotides: TGTGCCATCAGTACAGGCTCTGGGGCCAACGTCCTGACTTTC. This codes for CAISTGSGANVLTF.

The rearrangement joins TRBV20-1 to TRBJ2-7, with 10 bases identical to TRBD1. The CDR3 totals 15 residues. V gave up 6 bases and J gave up 3 bases; unmatched junction bases: 11. The germline CDR1 and CDR2 sequences are DFQATT and SNEGSKA (reference sequence). The CDR3 is CSAKTVRDRGYEQYF. The CDR3 nucleotides are TGCAGTGCGAAAACGGTCCGGGACAGGGGCTACGAGCAGTACTTC.

This clonotype was seen more than once but under ten times. The rearrangement joins TRBV20-1 to TRBJ2-5, with 10 bases aligning to TRBD2. The V gene end was trimmed by 6 bases and the J gene end by 1 base; junction bases not matched to a gene: 5. The CDR3 has 14 amino acids. Germline assignment: CDR1 DFQATT and CDR2 SNEGSKA (reference sequence). CDR3 residues: CSAVGLAVQETQYF. DNA for the CDR3: TGCAGTGCCGTCGGACTAGCGGTCCAAGAGACCCAGTACTTC.

This clonotype has a handful of counts. The genes are TRBV7-9 and TRBJ1-1; no firm D call. The V end lost 1 base, the J end lost 11 bases, and 11 bases lay between the germline ends. Per the germline V gene, CDR1 is SEHNR and CDR2 is FQNEAQ (reference sequence). The length of the CDR3 is 12 residues. CDR3 nucleotide sequence: TGTGCCAGCAGCTTAGGGTCCGGTCGGGCTTTCTTT. Its translation: CASSLGSGRAFF.